These T cell receptor beta chains were read from a single sample in a study of T cell responses to AZD1222 COVID-19 vaccine. The repertoire was sequenced with immunoSEQ multiplex PCR; TCRdb's copy has only in-frame clones and lacks some. In the table there are about 94,000 clones, around 84% of which are singletons. This sample comprised peripheral blood, obtained 28 days after the second AZD1222 dose. The receptors originated from an adult who received the AZD1222 COVID-19 vaccine. Each CDR3 is given with its conserved first and last residue. The D gene is left open where the match is weak. The size field is filled for only some rows; it gives once, few, many or a size class.

V gene	J gene	D gene	clone size	CDR3 protein	CDR3 DNA
TRBV18	TRBJ2-2	.	few	CASSPTGTGELFF	TGTGCCAGCTCACCCACGGGCACCGGGGAGCTGTTTTTT
TRBV21-1	TRBJ1-5	.	.	CASSKDPNGPGQGGQSNQPQHF	TGTGCCAGCAGCAAAGACCCCAACGGCCCGGGACAGGGGGGACAAAGCAATCAGCCCCAGCATTTT
TRBV5-1	TRBJ1-1	.	.	CASSLLPVNTEAFF	TGCGCCAGCAGCTTGTTGCCAGTCAACACTGAAGCTTTCTTT
TRBV6-5	TRBJ1-1	.	.	CASSYGGMGTEAFF	TGTGCCAGCAGTTATGGGGGCATGGGCACTGAAGCTTTCTTT
TRBV2	TRBJ1-4	.	once	CASYREPGEKLFF	TGTGCCAGTTACCGGGAACCGGGAGAAAAACTGTTTTTT
TRBV9	TRBJ1-5	.	.	CASSVEGAGVGQPQHF	TGTGCCAGCAGCGTAGAGGGCGCTGGGGTTGGGCAGCCCCAGCATTTT
TRBV10-3	TRBJ1-2	.	.	CALRGSAPGGYGYTF	TGTGCCCTCCGAGGCTCGGCCCCGGGGGGCTATGGCTACACCTTC
TRBV7-2	TRBJ1-6	.	.	CASSLGLNSPLHF	TGTGCCAGCAGCTTAGGGTTGAACTCACCCCTCCACTTT
TRBV7-3	TRBJ2-7	.	.	CASSHGTAPGYEQYF	TGTGCCAGCAGCCACGGCACGGCCCCGGGCTACGAGCAGTACTTC
TRBV20-1	TRBJ1-2	.	.	CSASSGSNKGYTF	TGCAGTGCCAGTTCGGGGAGTAATAAGGGCTACACCTTC
TRBV10-3	TRBJ2-2	.	.	CAISAQGDTNTGELFF	TGTGCCATCAGTGCCCAAGGGGACACCAACACCGGGGAGCTGTTTTTT
TRBV9	TRBJ2-5	TRBD2	.	CASSVQAGREETQYF	TGTGCCAGCAGCGTACAGGCCGGGAGGGAAGAGACCCAGTACTTC
TRBV18	TRBJ2-7	TRBD1	.	CASSPPTGAYEQYF	TGTGCCAGCTCACCACCGACAGGGGCCTACGAGCAGTACTTC
TRBV5-6	TRBJ2-2	TRBD2	.	CASSRTSGGASDTGELFF	TGTGCCAGCAGCCGGACTAGCGGGGGGGCCTCGGACACCGGGGAGCTGTTTTTT
TRBV30	TRBJ2-7	TRBD2	few	CAWTRRTSAYEQYF	TGTGCCTGGACCCGTCGGACTAGCGCTTACGAGCAGTACTTC
TRBV7-8	TRBJ2-7	TRBD2	.	CASSRGLAAISYEQYF	TGTGCCAGCAGCCGGGGACTAGCGGCTATCTCCTACGAGCAGTACTTC
TRBV9	TRBJ2-7	TRBD2	.	CASSVSGETYEQYF	TGTGCCAGCAGCGTGAGCGGGGAGACCTACGAGCAGTACTTC
TRBV23-1	TRBJ2-4	TRBD1	once	CDSYRGLVLNPLKCGSKNIQYF	TGCGACAGCTACAGGGGTTTAGTTCTCAACCCACTCAAATGTGGCAGTAAAAACATTCAGTACTTC
TRBV5-8	TRBJ2-3	TRBD1	once	CASSLATGAANF	TGTGCCAGCAGCTTGGCGACAGGGGCGGCGAATTTT
TRBV11-2	TRBJ2-1	TRBD2	.	CASSLDPAGGSYNEQFF	TGTGCCAGCAGCTTAGATCCAGCGGGGGGCTCTTACAATGAGCAGTTCTTC
TRBV7-6	TRBJ2-7	TRBD2	.	CASSGHLGLAGVSYF	TGTGCCAGCAGCGGACACTTGGGACTAGCGGGAGTCTCGTACTTC
TRBV15	TRBJ2-2	TRBD2	.	CATSRVPAGVTGGELFF	TGTGCCACCAGCAGAGTGCCAGCGGGGGTCACCGGTGGGGAGCTGTTTTTT
TRBV5-1	TRBJ2-6	.	.	CASSLSTASSGANVLTF	TGCGCCAGCAGCTTGAGTACAGCTAGTTCTGGGGCCAACGTCCTGACTTTC
TRBV5-1	TRBJ2-3	.	.	CASSLGVKGGNTDTQYF	TGCGCCAGCAGCTTGGGAGTTAAGGGGGGAAACACAGATACGCAGTATTTT
TRBV9	TRBJ2-5	.	.	CASSVVGVRAETQYF	TGTGCCAGCAGCGTAGTGGGGGTACGTGCGGAGACCCAGTACTTC
TRBV27	TRBJ2-7	TRBD2	.	CASRGLYSYEQYF	TGTGCCAGCAGGGGACTATACTCCTACGAGCAGTACTTC
TRBV6-5	TRBJ2-3	.	.	CASSYTLGGRSDTQYF	TGTGCCAGCAGTTATACGCTTGGGGGGCGGTCAGATACGCAGTATTTT
TRBV5-1	TRBJ1-6	TRBD1	.	CASSLSGTGGSPLHF	TGCGCCAGCAGCTTGTCCGGGACAGGGGGATCACCCCTCCACTTT
TRBV27	TRBJ1-5	.	.	CASTPPQHF	TGTGCCAGCACACCGCCCCAGCATTTT
TRBV11-3	TRBJ2-5	.	.	CASSSGGTQYF	TGTGCCAGCAGCTCTGGGGGGACCCAGTACTTC
TRBV27	TRBJ1-2	.	.	CASTTLKGVGWANYGYTF	TGTGCCAGCACTACCTTGAAGGGGGTCGGTTGGGCTAACTATGGCTACACCTTC
TRBV7-2	TRBJ2-5	.	.	CASSAAYQETQYF	TGTGCCAGCAGCGCCGCATACCAAGAGACCCAGTACTTC
TRBV7-3	TRBJ2-1	TRBD2	.	CASSRTSGAYNEQFF	TGTGCCAGCAGCCGGACTAGCGGGGCATACAATGAGCAGTTCTTC
TRBV3-1/TRBV3-2	TRBJ1-6	.	.	CASRARGADSPLHF	TGTGCCAGCAGGGCCAGGGGCGCTGATTCACCCCTCCACTTT
TRBV2	TRBJ1-6	TRBD1	.	CASDRDRVSPLHF	TGTGCCAGCGACCGGGACAGGGTATCACCCCTCCACTTT
TRBV6-5	TRBJ1-1	.	.	CASSLGVGNTEAFF	TGTGCCAGCAGCCTCGGCGTAGGGAACACTGAAGCTTTCTTT
TRBV11-2	TRBJ2-1	.	.	CASSLSRVNEQFF	TGTGCCAGCAGCTTATCCAGGGTAAATGAGCAGTTCTTC
TRBV28	TRBJ2-7	TRBD2	.	CASSSPGLAVDEQYF	TGTGCCAGCAGTTCCCCGGGACTAGCGGTGGACGAGCAGTACTTC
TRBV25-1	TRBJ1-2	TRBD1	few	CASSPTGAYGYTF	TGTGCCAGCAGTCCGACAGGGGCGTATGGCTACACCTTC
TRBV6-6	TRBJ2-7	TRBD1	once	CASSPQTGGRYF	TGTGCCAGCAGTCCACAAACAGGGGGCCGGTACTTC
TRBV5-1	TRBJ2-3	.	.	CASSPSLRKAADTQYF	TGCGCCAGCAGCCCATCCCTCCGTAAGGCGGCAGATACGCAGTATTTT
TRBV6-2/TRBV6-3	TRBJ2-1	TRBD2	.	CASSFIAGPTYNEQFF	TGTGCCAGCAGCTTTATAGCGGGGCCAACCTACAATGAGCAGTTCTTC
TRBV11-3	TRBJ2-2	.	.	CASSLVPGELFF	TGTGCCAGCAGCTTAGTTCCCGGGGAGCTGTTTTTT
TRBV5-1	TRBJ1-4	TRBD1	.	CASSLMTGGNEKLFF	TGCGCCAGCAGCTTAATGACAGGGGGGAATGAAAAACTGTTTTTT
TRBV7-9	TRBJ2-2	TRBD2	.	CASSLGLAPAGELFF	TGTGCCAGCAGCTTAGGACTAGCTCCGGCCGGGGAGCTGTTTTTT